One and the same sample provided the 26 T cell receptor beta chains below, sequenced in a study of T-cell memory formation after mild COVID-19. One entry per CDR3 protein results from TCRdb running MiXCR on the 5' RACE reads. The table lists 400,000 or so distinct CDR3 sequences, 20% of them singletons. Sequenced input: PBMCs or a T cell subset sorted from them (not recorded which). Receptors originate from an adult woman who had mild COVID-19 (a few samples of this study predate the infection). Cell type and time point are not known.

The rearrangement joins TRBV11-2 to TRBJ2-7; 9 bases are a match to TRBD2. Germline loops: CDR1 SGHAT, CDR2 FQNNGV. The V gene end was trimmed by 4 bases and the J gene end by 5 bases; junction bases not matched to a gene: 3. This CDR3 contains 13 residues. DNA of the CDR3: TGTGCCAGCAGCTCGCGGGAGGGTAACGAGCAGTACTTC. This gives the protein CASSSREGNEQYF.

This chain connects TRBV6-5 to TRBJ1-2; D remains ambiguous. The V end lost 2 bases, the J end lost 3 bases, and 22 bases lay between the germline ends. Germline V gives CDR1 MNHEY, CDR2 SVGAGI. CDR3 size: 18 residues. As DNA, the CDR3 is TGTGCCAGCAGTTACGAACCCTTGAGGCGGCGTGGGCACTATGGCTACACCTTC. Translation: CASSYEPLRRRGHYGYTF.

V usage is TRBV29-1 and J usage is TRBJ2-7; weak D call: TRBD1 (6 bases). This CDR3 is 11 amino acids long. V gave up 5 bases and J gave up 2 bases, with 7 bases separating them. Germline CDR1 reads SQVTM; CDR2 reads ANQGSEA. The CDR3: CSVRDTYEQYF. Written as DNA, the CDR3 is TGCAGCGTTAGGGACACCTACGAGCAGTACTTC.

This clonotype was counted a few times. J is TRBJ2-3 and V is TRBV7-3, with a tentative D call TRBD2 (5 bases). Germline CDR1 and CDR2: SGHTA and FQGTGA. This CDR3 is built from 15 residues. Trimming pared 0 bases from V and 0 bases from J, leaving 7 bases between. The CDR3 region has the DNA TGTGCCAGCAGCTTAACCACTAGAAGCACAGATACGCAGTATTTT. As protein: CASSLTTRSTDTQYF.

This clonotype has more than one count but fewer than ten. The genes are TRBV6-5 and TRBJ2-7, with D perhaps matching TRBD1 (6 bases). The CDR3 has 14 residues. Germline V CDR1 and CDR2: MNHEY, SVGAGI. Deletions cut 5 bases from V and 2 bases from J, with 13 bases between. CDR3 region: CASSVRGGPYEQYF. As DNA, the CDR3 is TGTGCCAGCAGTGTCCGTGGGGGCCCCTACGAGCAGTACTTC.

V is TRBV29-1 and J is TRBJ2-1; 7 bases are a match to TRBD1. Germline CDR1 is SQVTM and CDR2 is ANQGSEA. The CDR3 has 14 amino acids. Trimming at V came to 1 base and at J to 4 bases, leaving 4 bases not matched to a gene. CDR3 DNA sequence: TGCAGCGTTGAAGCGGACAGGACTTACAATGAGCAGTTCTTC. It yields the protein CSVEADRTYNEQFF.

This clonotype was detected only a few times. The rearrangement links TRBV20-1 to TRBJ2-1, with D maybe TRBD1 (6 bases). This CDR3 has 14 amino acids. With 5 bases removed from V and 3 bases from J, the gap between germline ends came to 14 bases. The germline V gene encodes CDR1 DFQATT and CDR2 SNEGSKA (reference sequence). CDR3 region: CSARRDTSYNEQFF. CDR3 bases: TGCAGTGCTCGCCGGGACACGAGCTACAATGAGCAGTTCTTC.

This clonotype has a handful of counts. The chain uses TRBV12-3 or TRBV12-4 and TRBJ2-2; D could derive from TRBD1 or TRBD2 (5 bases each). Trimming removed 7 bases from V and 4 bases from J, with 19 bases in between. The CDR3 spans 16 residues. The CDR3 DNA reads as TGTGCCAGCACATCATACACGGGGCGAGGCACCGGGGAGCTGTTTTTT. It specifies CASTSYTGRGTGELFF.

This clonotype was counted between two and nine times. The rearrangement links TRBV7-9 to TRBJ2-7, with D possibly being TRBD1 or TRBD2 (5 bases each). CDR1 and CDR2 from the germline V gene are SEHNR and FQNEAQ (reference sequence). V dropped 8 bases and J dropped 5 bases, with 16 bases sitting between them. CDR3 length: 13 residues. The CDR3 region has the DNA TGTGCCAGCTCCAGGACGGGGACCCACGAGCAGTACTTC. Its translation is CASSRTGTHEQYF.

There are a few counts of this clonotype. The chain has TRBV5-1 and TRBJ2-7; D possibly corresponds to TRBD1 (5 bases). The V end lost 1 base, the J end lost 2 bases, and 7 bases lay between the germline ends. The germline V gene encodes CDR1 SGHRS and CDR2 YFSETQ. There are 13 residues in the CDR3. CDR3 sequence: CASSLMDTYEQYF. Written as DNA, the CDR3 is TGCGCCAGCAGCTTGATGGACACCTACGAGCAGTACTTC.

V is TRBV29-1 and J is TRBJ2-3, with 12 bases that match TRBD2. Germline V gene data show CDR1 as SQVTM and CDR2 as ANQGSEA. The length of the CDR3 is 15 residues. Germline trimming cut 1 base from V and 3 bases from J; bases unmatched to any gene: 2. The CDR3 loop is CSVEASGRATDTQYF. Here the CDR3 DNA reads TGCAGCGTTGAAGCTAGCGGGAGGGCTACAGATACGCAGTATTTT.

J is TRBJ2-4 and V is TRBV7-9; 7 nucleotides line up with TRBD1. The CDR3 sequence is 14 residues long. The germline V gene encodes CDR1 SEHNR and CDR2 FQNEAQ (reference sequence). The V and J ends lost 5 bases and 2 bases, in that order; junction bases with no gene match: 3. CDR3 in DNA: TGTGCCAGCAGCCAGGGACAGACCAAAAACATTCAGTACTTC. It yields the protein CASSQGQTKNIQYF.

This clonotype was found a few times. The chain uses TRBV12-3 or TRBV12-4 and TRBJ2-3; no clear D. This CDR3 contains 17 residues. The V and J ends lost 6 bases and 2 bases respectively, with 21 bases between them. The CDR3 DNA reads as TGTGCCAGCAGCAACCCAGCTTACGGAGTGACCACAGATACGCAGTATTTT. This gives the protein CASSNPAYGVTTDTQYF.

In nucleotides, the CDR3 is TGTGCCAGCAGTTTAGCGAAGGGGGCACTTCTACGCACAGATACGCAGTATTTT. Protein: CASSLAKGALLRTDTQYF. The rearrangement joins TRBV12-3 or TRBV12-4 to TRBJ2-3, with TRBD1 matching 7 bases. The junction had 10 bases not matched to a gene; V was cut back by 0 bases and J by 1 base. CDR3 length: 18 residues.

This chain uses TRBV19 with TRBJ2-1; D possibly matches TRBD1 or TRBD2 (7 bases each). Per germline, CDR1 LNHDA and CDR2 SQIVND (reference sequence). V was cut by 10 bases and J by 2 bases, with 24 bases left in between. CDR3 length equals 17 residues. The DNA of the CDR3 is TGTGCCACCTCAATGGGACAGTTCCTAGCGGCCTACAATGAGCAGTTCTTC. This sequence encodes CATSMGQFLAAYNEQFF.

The chain uses TRBV9 and TRBJ2-7; 7 bases fit TRBD2. Germline V CDR1 and CDR2: SGDLS, YYNGEE. The CDR3 contains 14 residues. The V and J ends lost 2 bases and 4 bases, in that order; junction bases with no gene match: 6. Written as DNA, the CDR3 is TGTGCCAGCAGCGTTGGGGGGGGGAAGTACGAGCAGTACTTC. Translating it yields CASSVGGGKYEQYF. Full variable domain (missing parts from reference TRBV9 and TRBJ2-7): DSGVTQTPKHLITATGQRVTLRCSPRSGDLSVYWYQQSLDQGLQFLIQYYNGEERAKGNILERFSAQQFPDLHSELNLSSLELGDSALYFCASSVGGGKYEQYFGPGTRLTVT.

By share, this clonotype ranks as medium-sized (0.01 to 0.1%). V and J are TRBV7-9 and TRBJ2-7; D tentatively fits TRBD1 or TRBD2 (5 bases each). From germline, CDR1 is SEHNR and CDR2 FQNEAQ (reference sequence). The germline V and J ends were trimmed by 11 bases and 4 bases, with 12 bases remaining between them. CDR3 length: 11 residues. CDR3 nucleotide sequence: TGTGCCTCCGGGACGGTTTACGAGCAGTACTTC. It yields the protein CASGTVYEQYF.

The V call is TRBV5-1, the J call TRBJ2-7, with D possibly matching TRBD1 (7 bases). Germline CDR1 and CDR2: SGHRS and YFSETQ. The CDR3 totals 16 residues. V lost 4 bases, J lost 2 bases, and 19 bases lay in between. The CDR3 sequence is CASSPQGGLGTYEQYF. The CDR3 DNA reads as TGCGCCAGCAGCCCCCAGGGGGGACTCGGGACCTACGAGCAGTACTTC.

This clonotype has more than one count but fewer than ten. V usage is TRBV19 and J usage is TRBJ1-5; 9 bases are shared with TRBD1. The germline V gene encodes CDR1 LNHDA and CDR2 SQIVND (reference sequence). V lost 7 bases to trimming and J lost 5 bases; unmatched junction nucleotides: 9. The CDR3 has 15 amino acids. CDR3 sequence (DNA): TGTGCCAGTAAAAGCCGGGACAGGGATGATCAGCCCCAGCATTTT. Its translation: CASKSRDRDDQPQHF.

There are many counts of this clonotype. The junction departs from germline at one end; a sequencing error may be responsible. The V call is TRBV5-1, the J call TRBJ2-5; possibly TRBD1 for D (6 bases). The CDR3 covers 13 residues. The V gene's germline CDR1 is SGHRS and CDR2 YFSETQ. As DNA, the CDR3 is TGTGCCAGCAGCCGTGACAGGCAAGAGACCCAGTACTTC. It translates to CASSRDRQETQYF.

The genes are TRBV29-1 and TRBJ2-1, with 9 bases that match TRBD2. CDR3 length: 12 residues. V gave up 4 bases and J gave up 8 bases; unmatched junction bases: 3. From germline, CDR1 is SQVTM and CDR2 ANQGSEA. The DNA for the CDR3 is TGCAGCGTTGGGGCGGGAGGGCATGAGCAGTTCTTC. It is translated as CSVGAGGHEQFF.

The V gene is TRBV5-6, the J gene TRBJ1-5; D is undetermined. The germline V gene encodes CDR1 SGHDT and CDR2 YYEEEE. This CDR3 is built from 15 residues. Between the trimmed V and J ends, which lost 0 bases and 6 bases, there was a span of 13 bases. CDR3 DNA: TGTGCCAGCAGCTTGGGTCGGTCGGGCAGTCAGCCCCAGCATTTT. As protein: CASSLGRSGSQPQHF.

This chain links TRBV5-5 with TRBJ1-1, with D perhaps TRBD1 (6 bases). V shed 2 bases and J shed 1 base, with 12 bases lying between them. CDR1 SGHKS and CDR2 YYEKEE come from the germline V gene (reference sequence). The CDR3 sequence is 15 residues long. DNA of the CDR3: TGTGCCAGCAGCTTACAGGGAACGGGGAACACTGAAGCTTTCTTT. Amino acids: CASSLQGTGNTEAFF. Looking up the rest from reference TRBV5-5 and TRBJ1-1 gives the full variable domain: DAGVTQSPTHLIKTRGQQVTLRCSPISGHKSVSWYQQVLGQGPQFIFQYYEKEERGRGNFPDRFSARQFPNYSSELNVNALLLGDSALYLCASSLQGTGNTEAFFGQGTRLTVV.

This clonotype was picked up a small number of times. The V gene is TRBV4-2, the J gene TRBJ2-7; D not resolved. Germline V gives CDR1 LGHNA, CDR2 YNFKEQ. Between the trimmed V and J ends, which lost 4 bases and 2 bases, there was a span of 9 bases. The CDR3 is 13 amino acids. In DNA, the CDR3 is TGTGCCAGCAGCCTTTATAGCCCCTACGAGCAGTACTTC. Amino acids: CASSLYSPYEQYF.

V usage is TRBV15 and J usage is TRBJ2-7; weak D call: TRBD2 (7 bases). Trimming took 0 bases from V and 0 from J, leaving 15 bases between them. CDR3 length: 17 amino acids. Looked up from germline, CDR1 is LNHNV and CDR2 is YYDKDF (reference sequence). As DNA, the CDR3 is TGTGCCACCAGCAGAGATCGGGGAGGGGGGTCCTCCTACGAGCAGTACTTC. Translating gives CATSRDRGGGSSYEQYF. The full variable domain, in which reference TRBV15 and TRBJ2-7 provide the parts outside the CDR3, is DAMVIQNPRYQVTQFGKPVTLSCSQTLNHNVMYWYQQKSSQAPKLLFHYYDKDFNNEADTPDNFQSRRPNTSFCFLDIRSPGLGDTAMYLCATSRDRGGGSSYEQYFGPGTRLTVT.

This clonotype showed up just a few times. V and J are TRBV5-6 and TRBJ2-4; D gene unclear. The CDR3 contains 13 residues. Looked up from germline, CDR1 is SGHDT and CDR2 is YYEEEE. Trimming took 0 bases from V and 6 from J, leaving 7 bases between them. DNA of the CDR3: TGTGCCAGCAGCTTGGCATATTCAAACATTCAGTACTTC. Its translation is CASSLAYSNIQYF.